This is a list of T cell receptor beta chains from one sample in a study of T cell repertoires in cytomegalovirus infection. A single record per CDR3 protein comes from TCRdb applying MiXCR to the reads. The sample contains approximately 990,000 distinct CDR3 sequences, about a third of which appear only once. Their recognized antigens are unknown. This material consisted of cultured CD8+ T cells from PBMCs, taken from culture after CMV antigen stimulation. These receptors were collected from a human donor in good health (CMV status not recorded). Some clones in this sample may be carry-over from other donors' samples. Both conserved end residues are trimmed from each CDR3. Each record gives: V gene, J gene, CDR3 protein.

v_call: TRBV11-2
j_call: TRBJ1-2
cdr3_aa: ASSPFRGYGYT

v_call: TRBV14
j_call: TRBJ1-2
cdr3_aa: ASSQEAGDGYT

v_call: TRBV11-2
j_call: TRBJ1-6
cdr3_aa: ASRLRRGEDNSPLH

v_call: TRBV9
j_call: TRBJ2-1
cdr3_aa: ASSVSGSNEQF

v_call: TRBV12-3/TRBV12-4
j_call: TRBJ2-3
cdr3_aa: ASSTLLAGESFTQY

v_call: TRBV27
j_call: TRBJ1-1
cdr3_aa: TSSLSGTGAPVTEAF

v_call: TRBV29-1
j_call: TRBJ2-7
cdr3_aa: SVQTPEQY

v_call: TRBV10-3
j_call: TRBJ1-1
cdr3_aa: AIRNGTGQNTEAF

v_call: TRBV7-9
j_call: TRBJ1-2
cdr3_aa: ASTPREGEVDGYT

v_call: TRBV4-3
j_call: TRBJ1-2
cdr3_aa: ASSRTQETGPGGYT

v_call: TRBV20-1
j_call: TRBJ2-5
cdr3_aa: SARGGVRKETQY

v_call: TRBV12-5
j_call: TRBJ2-2
cdr3_aa: ASGLIDSRTGELF

v_call: TRBV20-1
j_call: TRBJ2-1
cdr3_aa: SARGAGARSRSYNEQF

v_call: TRBV12-3/TRBV12-4
j_call: TRBJ1-1
cdr3_aa: ASTDLTTEAF

v_call: TRBV19
j_call: TRBJ2-5
cdr3_aa: ASSMEGRVQETQY

v_call: TRBV5-4
j_call: TRBJ2-2
cdr3_aa: ASSLVDTGELF

v_call: TRBV7-6
j_call: TRBJ2-5
cdr3_aa: ASSSIPAHLTQY

v_call: TRBV7-2
j_call: TRBJ2-1
cdr3_aa: ASTLLGRREQF

v_call: TRBV7-2
j_call: TRBJ2-3
cdr3_aa: ASSSPSVTRGSTDTQY

v_call: TRBV7-3
j_call: TRBJ1-2
cdr3_aa: ASSRGGANYGYT

v_call: TRBV10-2
j_call: TRBJ1-1
cdr3_aa: ASDTGNTEAF

v_call: TRBV12-3/TRBV12-4
j_call: TRBJ2-5
cdr3_aa: ASSLRGLAEETQY

v_call: TRBV6-6
j_call: TRBJ2-5
cdr3_aa: ASSSLDRIETQY

v_call: TRBV6-8
j_call: TRBJ1-6
cdr3_aa: ASTPAGEGSPLH

v_call: TRBV27
j_call: TRBJ2-1
cdr3_aa: ASSPKGMAVYNEQF

v_call: TRBV4-2
j_call: TRBJ2-1
cdr3_aa: ASSQDRAASYNEQF

v_call: TRBV6-5
j_call: TRBJ1-5
cdr3_aa: ASSWSGDSNQPQH

v_call: TRBV2
j_call: TRBJ2-5
cdr3_aa: ASSDVSGQGPQETQY